The sequence of this T cell receptor (beta chain) was determined in a study of human T cells and chemical hapten exposure. From germline, CDR1 is SEHNR and CDR2 FQNEAQ (reference sequence). This CDR3 has 16 amino acids. Trimming removed 5 bases from V and 2 bases from J, with 19 bases in between. The library tagged each cDNA molecule with unique molecular identifiers. Per the authors' pipeline: TCRs per sample had a median of 95,638 and ranged from about 20,000 to 700,000. TCRdb recomputed calls from the RACE reads with MiXCR, one row per CDR3 protein. These V and J calls originate from TCRdb's pipeline instead of the authors' own analysis. The table lists some 77,000 distinct CDR3 sequences, around 9.4% of them singletons. A few counts support this clonotype. Described time point: healthy volunteer bleed at 6 weeks. Total RNA was isolated from whole blood that had not been fractionated.

The chain joins TRBV7-9 to TRBJ2-7; TRBD1 is a possible D gene (6 bases). The sample comprised whole blood. The TCR sequence derives from a female donor in good health. Some clones in this sample may be carry-over from other donors' samples. The CDR3: CASSAETGTLTYEQYF. The CDR3 nucleotides are TGTGCCAGCAGCGCGGAGACCGGGACACTGACCTACGAGCAGTACTTC. Filled out from reference TRBV7-9 and TRBJ2-7, the complete variable domain reads DTGVSQNPRHKITKRGQNVTFRCDPISEHNRLYWYRQTLGQGPEFLTYFQNEAQLEKSRLLSDRFSAERPKGSFSTLEIQRTEQGDSAMYLCASSAETGTLTYEQYFGPGTRLTVT.